A single sample is the source of the 9 T cell receptor beta chains below, sequenced in a study of blood T cell repertoires in COVID-19. Clones were sequenced by immunoSEQ multiplex PCR, and TCRdb holds only the in-frame ones, with some missing. Counted here are approximately 240,000 clones, approximately 90% occurring once; the ten biggest clones make up around 6%. Sequencing was done on a sample of PBMCs or T cells enriched from blood (not recorded which). These receptors were collected from a woman aged 25 to 45 with acute COVID-19.

The V and J genes are TRBV11-2 and TRBJ1-1, with TRBD1 matching over 9 bases. The germline gives CDR1 SGHAT, CDR2 FQNNGV. Trimming removed 1 base from V and 2 bases from J; junction bases left unmatched: 11. The CDR3 is made up of 18 amino acids. CDR3 amino acids: CASSLAGQGPGRNTEAFF. CDR3 in DNA: TGTGCCAGCAGCTTAGCCGGACAGGGGCCGGGGAGAAACACTGAAGCTTTCTTT.

The chain joins TRBV4-1 to TRBJ2-1, with D tentatively TRBD2 (6 bases). This CDR3 has 13 residues. V was cut by 1 base and J by 6 bases, with 7 bases left in between. The germline CDR1 and CDR2 sequences are MGHRA and YSYEKL. CDR3 sequence (DNA): TGCGCCAGCAGCCAAGTGACTAGCAATGAGCAGTTCTTC. As protein: CASSQVTSNEQFF.

The sample holds a few counts of this clone. The chain recombines TRBV19 with TRBJ1-6, with D tentatively TRBD1 (6 bases). Trimming removed 4 bases at V and 7 bases at J, with 14 bases between. This CDR3 has 15 amino acids. From germline, CDR1 is LNHDA and CDR2 SQIVND (reference sequence). The CDR3 sequence is CASSTGQRENSPLHF. The CDR3 nucleotides read TGTGCCAGTAGTACCGGACAGAGGGAGAATTCACCCCTCCACTTT.

This chain's CDR3 is CASSLASGGAADTQYF. The DNA for the CDR3 is TGTGCCAGCAGCTTGGCTAGCGGGGGGGCCGCAGATACGCAGTATTTT. This chain uses TRBV5-5 with TRBJ2-3; 12 bases line up with TRBD2. Germline V gene sequence: CDR1 SGHKS, CDR2 YYEKEE (reference sequence). V was clipped by 0 bases and J by 4 bases; unmatched bases: 3. The CDR3 length is 16 residues.

V is TRBV3-1 (or the pseudogene TRBV3-2) and J is TRBJ2-1, with 15 bases aligning to TRBD2. CDR1 and CDR2 from the germline V gene are LGHDT and YNNKEL (reference sequence). Unmatched junction bases numbered 18, after V lost 2 bases and J lost 10 bases. The CDR3 is 20 residues long. CDR3 in amino acids: CASSQRREIRTSGRVKEQFF. The CDR3 coding sequence is TGTGCCAGCAGCCAAAGAAGGGAGATACGGACTAGCGGGAGGGTTAAAGAGCAGTTCTTC.

This clone was detected only once. This sequence joins TRBV28 and TRBJ1-1, with 7 bases lining up with TRBD1. V trimming: 7 bases; J trimming: 7 bases; junction bases outside the gene matches: 6. Germline-derived CDR1 and CDR2 are MDHEN and SYDVKM. CDR3 length: 12 residues. The CDR3 sequence: CASTVGTDEAFF. Written as DNA, the CDR3 is TGTGCCAGCACCGTGGGGACAGATGAAGCTTTCTTT.

V and J are TRBV28 and TRBJ2-7; D might be TRBD2 (6 bases). V was cut by 6 bases and J by 7 bases, with 22 bases left in between. Germline-derived CDR1 and CDR2 are MDHEN and SYDVKM. CDR3 length: 15 amino acids. CDR3 residues: CASRGQAAGLVEQYF. The CDR3 nucleotides are TGTGCCAGCAGGGGTCAGGCCGCGGGACTGGTTGAGCAGTACTTC.

This sequence joins TRBV7-8 and TRBJ2-7; 9 nucleotides line up with TRBD2. V dropped 3 bases and J dropped 2; count of bases not matched to a gene: 5. The CDR3 contains 15 residues. Looked up from germline, CDR1 is SGHVS and CDR2 is FQNEAQ. Here the CDR3 reads CASSFGGGGTYEQYF. CDR3 in DNA: TGTGCCAGCAGCTTTGGCGGGGGGGGGACCTACGAGCAGTACTTC.

J is TRBJ1-1 and V is TRBV5-1; the D is unclear. The CDR3 runs to 13 residues. The V and J ends lost 0 bases and 1 base respectively, with 4 bases between them. Per germline, CDR1 SGHRS and CDR2 YFSETQ. The CDR3 sequence: CASSLGPNTEAFF. The CDR3 DNA reads TGCGCCAGCAGCTTGGGGCCGAACACTGAAGCTTTCTTT. The full variable domain, rest sourced from reference TRBV5-1 and TRBJ1-1, is KAGVTQTPRYLIKTRGQQVTLSCSPISGHRSVSWYQQTPGQGLQFLFEYFSETQRNKGNFPGRFSGRQFSNSRSEMNVSTLELGDSALYLCASSLGPNTEAFFGQGTRLTVV.